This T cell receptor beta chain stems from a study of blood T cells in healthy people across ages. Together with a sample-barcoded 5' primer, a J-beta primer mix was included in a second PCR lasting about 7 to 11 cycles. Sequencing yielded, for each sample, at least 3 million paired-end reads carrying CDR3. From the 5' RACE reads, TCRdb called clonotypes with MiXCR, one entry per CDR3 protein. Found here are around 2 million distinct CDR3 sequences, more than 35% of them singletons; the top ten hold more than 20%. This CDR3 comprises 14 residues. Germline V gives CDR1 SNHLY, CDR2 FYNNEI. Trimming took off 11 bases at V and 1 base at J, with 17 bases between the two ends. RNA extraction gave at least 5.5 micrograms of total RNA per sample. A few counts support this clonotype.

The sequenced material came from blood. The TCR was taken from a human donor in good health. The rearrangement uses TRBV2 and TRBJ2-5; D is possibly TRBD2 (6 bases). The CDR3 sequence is CACSSGLLQETQYF. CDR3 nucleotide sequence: TGTGCCTGCTCGTCGGGACTGCTCCAAGAGACCCAGTACTTC.